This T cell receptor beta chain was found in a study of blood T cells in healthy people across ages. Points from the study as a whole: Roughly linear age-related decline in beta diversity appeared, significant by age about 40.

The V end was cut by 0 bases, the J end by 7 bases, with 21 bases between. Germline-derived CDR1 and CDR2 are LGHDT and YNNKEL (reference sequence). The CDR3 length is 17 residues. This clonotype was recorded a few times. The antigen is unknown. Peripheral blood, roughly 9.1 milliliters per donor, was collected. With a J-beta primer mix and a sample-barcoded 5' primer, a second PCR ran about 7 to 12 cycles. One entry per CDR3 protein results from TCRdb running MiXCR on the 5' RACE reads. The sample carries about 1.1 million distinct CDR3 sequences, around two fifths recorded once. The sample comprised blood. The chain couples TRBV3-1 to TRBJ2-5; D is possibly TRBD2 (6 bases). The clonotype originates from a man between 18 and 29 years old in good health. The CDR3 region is CASSQDGTSRPAGTQYF. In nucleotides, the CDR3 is TGTGCCAGCAGCCAAGATGGAACTAGCCGACCGGCTGGGACCCAGTACTTC.